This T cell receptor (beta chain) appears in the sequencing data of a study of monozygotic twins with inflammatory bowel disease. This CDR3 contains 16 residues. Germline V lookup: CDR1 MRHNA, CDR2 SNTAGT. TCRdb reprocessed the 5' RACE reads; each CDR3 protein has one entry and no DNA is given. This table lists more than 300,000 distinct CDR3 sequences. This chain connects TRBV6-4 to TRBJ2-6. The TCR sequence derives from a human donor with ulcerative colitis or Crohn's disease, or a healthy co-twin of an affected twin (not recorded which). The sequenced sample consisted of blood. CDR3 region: CASSKDGSSGANVLTF.